Following are 21 T cell receptor beta chains from one sample sequenced in a study of blood T cell repertoires in COVID-19. Libraries were prepared by immunoSEQ multiplex PCR; TCRdb keeps only in-frame clonotypes and omits some of them. The sample lists 200,000 to 250,000 clones, roughly four fifths seen once, with about 4.8% in the top ten. The sequenced sample consisted of PBMCs or T cells enriched from blood (not recorded which). All receptors derive from a woman aged 45-59 years who had been exposed to COVID-19.

The J gene is TRBJ2-3, the V gene TRBV6-6; possible D gene TRBD2, 6 bases. The CDR3 is 14 amino acids. V dropped 2 bases and J dropped 8 bases, with 14 bases sitting between them. Germline CDR1 reads MNHNY; CDR2 reads SVGAGI (reference sequence). CDR3 DNA sequence: TGTGCCAGCAGTTACCCGGGGGTCACGGGTACGCAGTATTTT. Amino acid sequence: CASSYPGVTGTQYF.

The chain employs TRBV3-1 (or the pseudogene TRBV3-2) and TRBJ2-5, with TRBD2 matching over 13 bases. The CDR3 contains 17 residues. V shed 3 bases and J 4 bases; nucleotides not matched to a gene: 8. The germline CDR1 and CDR2 sequences are LGHDT and YNNKEL (reference sequence). The DNA of the CDR3 is TGTGCCAGCAGCCAGGGACTAGCGGGACCCTTGGGAGAGACCCAGTACTTC. Protein sequence: CASSQGLAGPLGETQYF.

This chain connects TRBV30 to TRBJ2-1; 12 bases are shared with TRBD2. V was pared by 3 bases and J by 6 bases, with 3 bases of the junction left unmatched. The CDR3 consists of 14 residues. CDR1 is GTSNPN, CDR2 SVGIG, per germline (reference sequence). CDR3 nucleotide sequence: TGTGCCTGGAGAGGACTAGCGGGGTTCAATGAGCAGTTCTTC. This encodes CAWRGLAGFNEQFF.

Turning to this clone: The identical CDR3 is also encoded by other nucleotide sequences in the sample. The chain combines TRBV29-1 with TRBJ1-1; 7 nucleotides align to TRBD1. The V segment lost 6 bases and the J segment 5 bases; nucleotides outside the gene matches: 3. The CDR3 runs to 11 residues. Germline values: CDR1 SQVTM, CDR2 ANQGSEA. The CDR3 DNA reads TGCAGCGTAAACAGGGGTACTGAAGCTTTCTTT. Amino acids: CSVNRGTEAFF.

The rearrangement uses TRBV5-1 and TRBJ2-2, with TRBD2 matching over 8 bases. J lost 4 bases, V lost 4 bases, and 9 bases had no gene match. The germline gives CDR1 SGHRS, CDR2 YFSETQ. CDR3 size: 16 residues. This chain's CDR3 is CASSPEAGGRTGELFF. Here the CDR3 DNA reads TGCGCCAGCAGCCCCGAGGCGGGGGGCCGCACCGGGGAGCTGTTTTTT.

CDR3 sequence reads: CASSQPTSGGLNEQFF. The CDR3, as DNA: TGTGCCAGCAGCCAACCGACTAGCGGGGGCCTCAATGAGCAGTTCTTC. The rearrangement uses TRBV3-1 (or the pseudogene TRBV3-2) and TRBJ2-1, with TRBD2 identical over 12 bases. The CDR3 extends over 16 amino acids. J gave up 6 bases and V 2 bases, and 5 bases lay outside the gene matches. Germline assignment: CDR1 LGHDT and CDR2 YNNKEL (reference sequence).

This clone was detected once. The rearrangement uses TRBV7-9 and TRBJ1-4; TRBD1 agrees at 9 bases. This CDR3 has 18 amino acids. Germline V CDR1 and CDR2: SEHNR, FQNEAQ (reference sequence). Unmatched junction bases numbered 10, after V lost 2 bases and J lost 3 bases. The CDR3 spells CASSLKLQGARANEKLFF. DNA for the CDR3: TGTGCCAGCAGCTTAAAATTACAGGGGGCGCGGGCTAATGAAAAACTGTTTTTT.

The chain joins TRBV12-3 or TRBV12-4 to TRBJ1-1; no clear D. Between the trimmed V and J ends, which lost 2 bases and 1 base, there was a span of 2 bases. This CDR3 contains 12 residues. For the CDR3, the DNA is TGTGCCAGCAGTTTACGGAACACTGAAGCTTTCTTT. Translated, it gives CASSLRNTEAFF.

The chain has TRBV21-1 and TRBJ2-3; TRBD1, the D gene given by the table, was not confirmed from the DNA. TRBV21-1 is a documented pseudogene. CDR3 length equals 16 residues. The DNA for the CDR3 is TGTGCCAGCAGCAAAGGAAAACAGCCCTTCACAGATACGCAGTATTTT. It yields the protein CASSKGKQPFTDTQYF.

V and J are TRBV12-3 or TRBV12-4 and TRBJ2-5, with D unresolved. CDR3 length: 13 residues. Trimming removed 5 bases from V and 7 bases from J, with 14 bases in between. The CDR3 is CASSDSTRGTQYF. CDR3 coding DNA: TGTGCCAGCAGTGACTCCACGCGAGGGACCCAGTACTTC.

V is TRBV2 and J is TRBJ2-2; a weak D match, TRBD1 (6 bases). This CDR3 contains 16 residues. CDR1 is SNHLY, CDR2 FYNNEI, per germline. V was cut by 7 bases and J by 4 bases, with 19 bases left in between. This chain's CDR3 is CASKPLITGPTGELFF. CDR3 nucleotide sequence: TGTGCCAGCAAACCTCTGATTACAGGGCCCACCGGGGAGCTGTTTTTT.

This clone was detected once. The V and J genes are TRBV29-1 and TRBJ1-5; TRBD1 aligns across 7 bases. Germline values: CDR1 SQVTM, CDR2 ANQGSEA. The ends lost 7 bases at V and 2 bases at J; junction bases unmatched: 8. This CDR3 spans 14 amino acids. CDR3 sequence (DNA): TGCAGCGCCTCTGAGGGGGCACGCAATCAGCCCCAGCATTTT. Protein sequence: CSASEGARNQPQHF.

The chain employs TRBV19 and TRBJ2-1; TRBD2 agrees at 7 bases. Per the germline V gene, CDR1 is LNHDA and CDR2 is SQIVND (reference sequence). The CDR3 has 13 residues. V was pared by 0 bases and J by 8 bases, with 1 base of the junction left unmatched. For the CDR3, the DNA is TGTGCCAGTAGTATAGATCGGGGGGATGAGCAGTTCTTC. The encoded protein is CASSIDRGDEQFF.

The chain recombines TRBV27 with TRBJ1-2; 7 bases are a match to TRBD1. CDR1 and CDR2 (germline): MNHEY, SMNVEV (reference sequence). V shed 5 bases, J shed 8 bases, and the junction held 17 bases outside the gene matches. The CDR3 contains 16 residues. The CDR3 nucleotides are TGTGCCAGCAGTGCGACAGGGTCCACTTACTCCTGGGGCTACACCTTC. Translation gives CASSATGSTYSWGYTF.

The chain carries TRBV6-4 and TRBJ2-7; TRBD2 agrees at 10 bases. After removal of 10 bases from V and 2 bases from J, the junction contained 17 bases not matched to a gene. There are 17 residues in the CDR3. Germline values: CDR1 MRHNA, CDR2 SNTAGT. CDR3 coding DNA: TGTGCCACCACCTCCGACATAACTAGCGGGGTTACCTACGAGCAGTACTTC. It translates to CATTSDITSGVTYEQYF.

The rearrangement joins TRBV6-5 to TRBJ1-2, with D perhaps TRBD1 (5 bases). With 7 bases removed from V and 4 bases from J, the gap between germline ends came to 16 bases. CDR3 length: 14 amino acids. From germline, CDR1 is MNHEY and CDR2 SVGAGI. CDR3 region: CASTPGDHTYGYTF. The DNA of the CDR3 is TGTGCCAGCACCCCGGGGGACCACACCTATGGCTACACCTTC.

The chain combines TRBV27 with TRBJ2-3; a weak D match, TRBD2 (6 bases). CDR3 length: 13 residues. The V and J ends lost 4 bases and 9 bases respectively, with 14 bases between them. The V gene's germline CDR1 is MNHEY and CDR2 SMNVEV (reference sequence). The CDR3 nucleotides read TGTGCCAGCAGTTCACGCGGGGATAGGACGCAGTATTTT. Its protein is CASSSRGDRTQYF.

The rearrangement uses TRBV3-1 (or the pseudogene TRBV3-2) and TRBJ2-7, with TRBD1 identical over 7 bases. Germline assignment: CDR1 LGHDT and CDR2 YNNKEL (reference sequence). After removal of 5 bases from V and 6 bases from J, the junction contained 4 bases not matched to a gene. CDR3 length: 12 amino acids. The CDR3 nucleotides are TGTGCCAGCAGCTACGACAGGGCCGAGCAGTACTTC. It specifies CASSYDRAEQYF.

This chain connects TRBV21-1 to TRBJ2-1; the D call of TRBD1 is as the table states it, not checked on the DNA. TRBV21-1 counts as a pseudogene. The CDR3 contains 13 residues. The DNA for the CDR3 is TGTGCCAGCGGCGACAGGGTTGACAATGAGCAGTTCTTC. This sequence encodes CASGDRVDNEQFF.

The chain combines TRBV19 with TRBJ1-3; D ambiguous. This CDR3 spans 16 amino acids. V was clipped by 0 bases and J by 0 bases, with 9 bases between them. Germline V gives CDR1 LNHDA, CDR2 SQIVND (reference sequence). CDR3 nucleotide sequence: TGTGCCAGTAGTATAGATCGAGCGGCCTCTGGAAACACCATATATTTT. It encodes CASSIDRAASGNTIYF. Combining the CDR3 with reference TRBV19 and TRBJ1-3 gives the whole variable domain DGGITQSPKYLFRKEGQNVTLSCEQNLNHDAMYWYRQDPGQGLRLIYYSQIVNDFQKGDIAEGYSVSREKKESFPLTVTSAQKNPTAFYLCASSIDRAASGNTIYFGEGSWLTVV.

J is TRBJ2-7 and V is TRBV13, with D unclear. Looked up from germline, CDR1 is PRHDT and CDR2 is FYEKMQ (reference sequence). The CDR3 covers 14 residues. Trimming took off 5 bases at V and 0 bases at J, with 11 bases between the two ends. Here the CDR3 reads CASSLPASSYEQYF. CDR3 coding DNA: TGTGCCAGCAGCCTTCCCGCCAGCTCCTACGAGCAGTACTTC.